The present T cell receptor beta chain was sequenced within a study of blood T cell repertoires in COVID-19. This CDR3 region has 15 residues. The trim removed 5 bases at V and 1 base at J, leaving 4 bases unmatched. Germline CDR1 reads PRHDT; CDR2 reads FYEKMQ (reference sequence). Sequencing used immunoSEQ multiplex PCR; TCRdb keeps in-frame clones, though not all of them. The sample lists just over 650,000 clones, more than 80% occurring once. The receptor comes from a young woman with acute or convalescent COVID-19. The rearrangement joins TRBV13 to TRBJ1-2; the match to TRBD1 covers 10 bases. The specimen was peripheral blood. The CDR3 sequence is CASSLRTGGNYGYTF. The CDR3, as DNA: TGTGCCAGCAGCCTAAGGACAGGGGGTAACTATGGCTACACCTTC.